The next 3 T cell receptor beta chains were all read from a single sample in a study of T cell responses to AZD1222 COVID-19 vaccine. Generated by immunoSEQ multiplex PCR, the TCRdb table keeps only in-frame clones and is missing some. The repertoire includes more than 100,000 clones, 80% to 90% of them detected once, and under 3.5% sits in the top ten. This specimen was peripheral blood, taken on day 0 of AZD1222 vaccination. Receptors originate from an adult in good health.

V is TRBV29-1 and J is TRBJ1-1; D perhaps matches TRBD1 (6 bases). The V gene lost 0 bases and the J gene lost 3 bases, with 8 bases spanning the gap. Germline values: CDR1 SQVTM, CDR2 ANQGSEA. This CDR3 is built from 13 residues. The CDR3 is CSVEEGADTEAFF. CDR3 nucleotides: TGCAGCGTTGAAGAGGGGGCTGACACTGAAGCTTTCTTT.

The rearrangement uses TRBV13 and TRBJ2-1; TRBD2 is a possible D gene (5 bases). V was pared by 2 bases and J by 6 bases, with 8 bases between. The CDR3 length is 13 residues. Germline CDR1 is PRHDT and CDR2 is FYEKMQ (reference sequence). As DNA, the CDR3 is TGTGCCAGCAGCTTACCTAGCAGCAATGAGCAGTTCTTC. Its protein is CASSLPSSNEQFF.

V usage is TRBV3-1 (or the pseudogene TRBV3-2) and J usage is TRBJ1-2; D is ambiguous. CDR3 length: 13 amino acids. Germline assignment: CDR1 LGHDT and CDR2 YNNKEL (reference sequence). Trimming stripped 1 base from V and 4 bases from J, with 7 bases between. CDR3 sequence: CASSQGVIYGYTF. The CDR3, as DNA: TGTGCCAGCAGCCAAGGGGTGATCTATGGCTACACCTTC.